A single sample is the source of the 30 T cell receptor beta chains below, sequenced in a study of T cells after yellow fever vaccination. TCRdb redid the calling of the 5' RACE reads with MiXCR, one entry per CDR3 protein. The sample lists a few hundred thousand distinct CDR3 sequences, around 16% occurring once. The sequencing used PBMCs, collected about 5 days after the first yellow fever vaccination. All receptors derive from a man aged 18 to 30 who received the YFV17D yellow fever vaccine.

This clonotype was found a few times. This rearrangement joins TRBV6-2 or TRBV6-3 to TRBJ2-1, with 10 bases that match TRBD1. Germline V lookup: CDR1 MNHEY, CDR2 SVGEGT. Germline trimming cut 7 bases from V and 6 bases from J; bases unmatched to any gene: 9. This CDR3 has 15 residues. This CDR3 is CASKMTGGAGNEQFF. DNA for the CDR3: TGTGCCAGCAAGATGACAGGGGGCGCTGGCAATGAGCAGTTCTTC.

This clonotype was recorded once. The chain employs TRBV20-1 and TRBJ1-2, with 8 positions matching TRBD1. The CDR3 has 13 residues. Per germline, CDR1 DFQATT and CDR2 SNEGSKA (reference sequence). With 5 bases clipped from V and 2 bases from J, the junction kept 4 bases outside the gene matches. The CDR3 is CSAARTGNYGYTF. DNA of the CDR3: TGCAGTGCTGCCCGGACAGGGAACTATGGCTACACCTTC.

This clonotype turned up a few times. The CDR3 sequence: CASSVEYPSNEQFF. CDR3 in DNA: TGTGCCAGCAGCGTAGAGTACCCCTCCAATGAGCAGTTCTTC. The chain has TRBV9 and TRBJ2-1; D unresolved. The CDR3 consists of 14 residues. V lost 0 bases, J lost 6 bases, and 10 bases lay in between. The germline V gene has CDR1 SGDLS and CDR2 YYNGEE.

This chain links TRBV4-2 with TRBJ2-5; TRBD1 or TRBD2 may be the D gene (5 bases each). The CDR3 has 16 residues. Germline-derived CDR1 and CDR2 are LGHNA and YNFKEQ. The V and J ends lost 0 bases and 5 bases respectively, with 16 bases between them. CDR3 in amino acids: CASSQEMAEGEETQYF. CDR3 coding DNA: TGTGCCAGCAGCCAAGAGATGGCGGAAGGGGAGGAGACCCAGTACTTC.

The chain is built from TRBV5-1 and TRBJ2-1; perhaps TRBD1 as D (6 bases). Germline values: CDR1 SGHRS, CDR2 YFSETQ. The CDR3 is 16 amino acids. Trimming removed 0 bases at V and 5 bases at J, with 15 bases between. The CDR3 is CASSLAVGALNNEQFF. For the CDR3, the DNA is TGCGCCAGCAGCTTGGCCGTGGGGGCCCTTAACAATGAGCAGTTCTTC.

The chain carries TRBV11-1 and TRBJ2-7; D call uncertain. This CDR3 has 13 residues. Germline values: CDR1 SGHAT, CDR2 FQDESV (reference sequence). The germline V and J ends were trimmed by 5 bases and 4 bases, with 12 bases remaining between them. DNA of the CDR3: TGTGCCAGCAGCCCATCCGAACAGTACGAGCAGTACGTC. Translating it yields CASSPSEQYEQYV.

Only a few counts were recorded for this clonotype. V gene TRBV6-1 combines with J gene TRBJ2-7; D possibly matches TRBD1 or TRBD2 (5 bases each). The germline V and J ends were trimmed by 3 bases and 4 bases, with 10 bases remaining between them. This CDR3 is 13 amino acids long. Germline V CDR1 and CDR2: MNHNS, SASEGT. In nucleotides, the CDR3 is TGTGCCAGCAGTGAGGGGACCATATACGAGCAGTACGTC. Its translation: CASSEGTIYEQYV.

This clonotype was found a few times. The chain has TRBV29-1 and TRBJ1-2; D is undetermined. The CDR3 length is 13 residues. V dropped 4 bases and J dropped 7 bases, with 16 bases sitting between them. CDR1 SQVTM and CDR2 ANQGSEA come from the germline V gene. The DNA of the CDR3 is TGCAGCGTTGGTTGGGAGGGCCGCGGTGGCTACACCTTC. It encodes CSVGWEGRGGYTF.

V usage is TRBV7-3 and J usage is TRBJ2-3; D call uncertain. This CDR3 is built from 12 residues. Trimming cost V 8 bases and J 6 bases, with 12 bases left between them. Germline V CDR1 and CDR2: SGHTA, FQGTGA. CDR3 region: CASLVLPDTQYF. CDR3 DNA: TGTGCCAGCCTCGTCCTGCCTGATACGCAGTATTTT.

Worth noting for this clonotype: This CDR3 is missing its conserved last phenylalanine or tryptophan, likely due to a read error. The CDR3 loop is CASSDSGTSGYEQYI. DNA of the CDR3: TGTGCCAGCAGCGACTCCGGGACTAGCGGCTACGAGCAGTACATC. The chain employs TRBV7-3 and TRBJ2-7, with TRBD2 identical over 11 bases. The germline V gene has CDR1 SGHTA and CDR2 FQGTGA. The CDR3 contains 15 residues. Trimming took 5 bases from V and 3 from J; bases not matched to a gene: 6.

This clonotype was counted between two and nine times. This sequence joins TRBV28 and TRBJ1-1, with D maybe TRBD1 (6 bases). Trimming removed 6 bases from V and 3 bases from J, with 17 bases in between. Germline V gene data show CDR1 as MDHEN and CDR2 as SYDVKM. The CDR3 runs 15 residues. CDR3 protein: CASRKSGAWDTEAFF. In DNA form, the CDR3 reads TGTGCCAGCAGAAAATCAGGGGCGTGGGACACTGAAGCTTTCTTT.

This clonotype was seen many times. The chain is built from TRBV18 and TRBJ1-6, with D possibly being TRBD1 (5 bases). V was clipped by 3 bases and J by 5 bases, with 11 bases between them. The CDR3 contains 15 residues. Germline CDR1 is KGHSH and CDR2 is LQKENI. CDR3 nucleotide sequence: TGTGCCAGCTCACCTACCGGGGCAGATAATTCACCCCTCCACTTT. It specifies CASSPTGADNSPLHF.

This clonotype was seen a few times. The V call is TRBV12-3 or TRBV12-4, the J call TRBJ2-3, with TRBD1 matching over 11 bases. The trim removed 8 bases at V and 5 bases at J, leaving 6 bases unmatched. The CDR3 sequence is 14 residues long. CDR3 region: CASSRTGGEDTQYF. CDR3 DNA: TGTGCCAGCTCCCGGACAGGGGGCGAAGATACGCAGTATTTT.

This clonotype was observed a few times. This chain connects TRBV4-1 to TRBJ2-1; tentative D call: TRBD1 (7 bases). From germline, CDR1 is MGHRA and CDR2 YSYEKL. V was cut by 5 bases and J by 5 bases, with 19 bases left in between. CDR3 length: 16 amino acids. The CDR3 DNA is TGCGCCAGCAGCAGACTCCGGGGGCAGGGGGACAATGAGCAGTTCTTC. It specifies CASSRLRGQGDNEQFF.

The table lists this clonotype with a few counts. The chain recombines TRBV6-5 with TRBJ1-5; D is perhaps TRBD1 (5 bases). Germline CDR1 MNHEY, CDR2 SVGAGI. Trimming removed 2 bases at V and 0 bases at J, with 8 bases between. CDR3 size: 15 residues. The CDR3 is CASSYRGNSNQPQHF. For the CDR3, the DNA is TGTGCCAGCAGTTACAGGGGAAATAGCAATCAGCCCCAGCATTTT.

The rearrangement joins TRBV4-1 to TRBJ2-7; 7 nucleotides match TRBD2. CDR1 MGHRA and CDR2 YSYEKL come from the germline V gene. The ends lost 1 base at V and 5 bases at J; junction bases unmatched: 5. This CDR3 is built from 14 residues. CDR3 region: CASSQGRGFNEQYF. As DNA, the CDR3 is TGCGCCAGCAGCCAAGGGCGGGGGTTCAACGAGCAGTACTTC.

The V and J genes are TRBV5-1 and TRBJ2-5; tentatively, D is TRBD2 (5 bases). V lost 2 bases and J 4 bases, leaving 15 bases between the germline ends. Germline lookup yields CDR1 SGHRS and CDR2 YFSETQ. The CDR3 has 15 residues. CDR3 DNA sequence: TGCGCCAGCAGCTTCTCGACTGGGAGCGGAGAGACCCAGTACTTC. This sequence encodes CASSFSTGSGETQYF.

This clonotype has only a few counts. The CDR3 DNA follows: TGTGCCAGCAGCAAGAAAACGGAAGAGCAGTACGTC. Protein: CASSKKTEEQYV. This chain joins TRBV21-1 and TRBJ2-7. TRBV21-1 is deemed a pseudogene. This CDR3 region has 12 residues.

This clonotype was seen more than once but under ten times. The rearrangement joins TRBV11-3 to TRBJ2-1; TRBD2 might be the D (5 bases). Trimming took off 4 bases at V and 8 bases at J, with 9 bases between the two ends. Germline CDR1 SGHNT, CDR2 YENEEA. This CDR3 region has 12 residues. In DNA, the CDR3 is TGTGCCAGCAGCTCGCTGGAGGATGAGCAGTTCTTC. Translated: CASSSLEDEQFF.

This clonotype appeared a few times. This chain links TRBV20-1 with TRBJ2-3; possible D gene TRBD2, 5 bases. The germline V gene encodes CDR1 DFQATT and CDR2 SNEGSKA (reference sequence). The CDR3 contains 11 residues. The CDR3 coding sequence is TGCAGCTCATCGGAGGCAGATACGCAGTATTTT. Its protein is CSSSEADTQYF.

This chain's CDR3 is CASSPNSGSYEQYF. The CDR3 DNA follows: TGCGCCAGCAGTCCAAACTCAGGCTCCTACGAGCAGTACTTC. The chain employs TRBV23-1 and TRBJ2-7; no clear D. TRBV23-1 is placed among ORFs of uncertain function. The CDR3 is 14 residues long. With 4 bases removed from V and 0 bases from J, the gap between germline ends came to 10 bases.

This clonotype was observed a handful of times. The rearrangement uses TRBV12-3 or TRBV12-4 and TRBJ1-2; 8 bases line up with TRBD1. V shed 2 bases and J 8 bases; nucleotides not matched to a gene: 4. The CDR3 consists of 13 residues. CDR3 sequence: CASSLSGGAGYTF. CDR3 nucleotides: TGTGCCAGCAGTTTATCAGGGGGCGCGGGCTACACCTTC.

The table lists this clonotype with a few counts. This chain uses TRBV7-6 with TRBJ1-1; 7 bases are a match to TRBD1. The CDR3 runs 13 residues. Germline assignment: CDR1 SGHVS and CDR2 FNYEAQ. Trimming took 6 bases from V and 4 from J; bases not matched to a gene: 5. CDR3 nucleotide sequence: TGTGCCAGCAGTCATACAGGGGCCACTGAAGCTTTCTTT. Its translation: CASSHTGATEAFF.

There are a few counts of this clonotype. The rearrangement uses TRBV5-4 and TRBJ2-5; 15 bases align to TRBD2. Germline CDR1 reads SGHNT; CDR2 reads YYREEE (reference sequence). CDR3 length: 16 residues. V was clipped by 0 bases and J by 3 bases; unmatched bases: 0. The CDR3 region is CASSLGTSGGEETQYF. CDR3 DNA sequence: TGTGCCAGCAGCTTGGGGACTAGCGGGGGGGAAGAGACCCAGTACTTC.

The V gene is TRBV20-1, the J gene TRBJ2-1; a weak D match, TRBD1 (5 bases). The germline V gene encodes CDR1 DFQATT and CDR2 SNEGSKA (reference sequence). CDR3 length equals 16 residues. V dropped 1 base and J dropped 4 bases, with 17 bases sitting between them. CDR3 in DNA: TGCAGTGCTAGAGGTCAGGGCCGAGTCGATTACAATGAGCAGTTCTTC. It codes for CSARGQGRVDYNEQFF.

The J gene is TRBJ2-7, the V gene TRBV19; 10 positions agree with TRBD1. V shed 7 bases and J 0 bases; nucleotides not matched to a gene: 9. Germline CDR1 reads LNHDA; CDR2 reads SQIVND (reference sequence). CDR3 length equals 16 residues. The CDR3 here is CASKGRGQGFSYEQYF. CDR3 in DNA: TGTGCCAGTAAAGGAAGGGGACAGGGGTTCTCCTACGAGCAGTACTTC.

The genes are TRBV12-3 or TRBV12-4 and TRBJ1-1; D might be TRBD1 (5 bases). The V and J ends lost 3 bases and 5 bases respectively, with 7 bases between them. CDR3 length: 12 amino acids. CDR3 in amino acids: CASSFGTTEAFF. The CDR3 DNA reads as TGTGCCAGCAGTTTTGGGACGACTGAAGCTTTCTTT.

This clonotype was seen repeatedly, ten times or more. The V call is TRBV6-2 or TRBV6-3, the J call TRBJ2-1; either TRBD1 or TRBD2 may fit D (5 bases each). Trimming cost V 5 bases and J 0 bases, with 17 bases left between them. Germline values: CDR1 MNHEY, CDR2 SVGEGT. This CDR3 is built from 17 residues. In DNA form, the CDR3 reads TGTGCCAGCAGTCAGAGGGTCCTGGGGGTCTCCTACAATGAGCAGTTCTTC. This codes for CASSQRVLGVSYNEQFF.

The rearrangement joins TRBV15 to TRBJ2-7; TRBD1 matches at 8 bases. Germline V lookup: CDR1 LNHNV, CDR2 YYDKDF (reference sequence). V lost 4 bases and J lost 3; bases outside the gene matches: 8. The CDR3 runs 15 residues. CDR3 nucleotide sequence: TGTGCCACCAGCACAGGGGGCAAACTAAACTACGAGCAGTACTTC. Translating gives CATSTGGKLNYEQYF. The whole variable domain, filled in from reference TRBV15 and TRBJ2-7, reads DAMVIQNPRYQVTQFGKPVTLSCSQTLNHNVMYWYQQKSSQAPKLLFHYYDKDFNNEADTPDNFQSRRPNTSFCFLDIRSPGLGDTAMYLCATSTGGKLNYEQYFGPGTRLTVT.

This clonotype was counted only a few times. This rearrangement joins TRBV14 to TRBJ2-1; D remains unclear. Germline values: CDR1 SGHDN, CDR2 FVKESK. The V gene lost 0 bases and the J gene lost 3 bases, with 6 bases spanning the gap. The CDR3 consists of 14 residues. The CDR3 coding sequence is TGTGCCAGCAGCCAAGAGGGCAGCTACAATGAGCAGTTCTTC. Amino acid sequence: CASSQEGSYNEQFF.